This T cell receptor beta chain was identified in a study of siplizumab effects on memory and regulatory T cells. General observations from the study: The average Treg-derived proportion among mappable alloreactive CD4+ clones was less than 80% with siplizumab versus 26.9% in controls. Unstimulated subsets were the mapping target of only a minor fraction of alloreactive clones. Alloreactive sequences from unstimulated CD4+ memory cells fell significantly with siplizumab. About 80-97% of proliferating CD4+ or CD8+ clones had no assignable naive or memory phenotype.

Produced via immunoSEQ multiplex PCR; TCRdb's table is partial and in-frame only. The sample shows some 100,000 clones, roughly 94% of them seen only once. As concerns this clone: What it binds is unknown.

The CDR3 has 17 amino acids. J gave up 1 base and V 3 bases, and 11 bases lay outside the gene matches. The V gene's germline CDR1 is SGHNT and CDR2 YYREEE (reference sequence). The sequenced material came from non-Treg CD4+ T cells sorted from blood. This clonotype originated in a human donor in good health. This chain joins TRBV5-4 and TRBJ2-7; 9 bases are shared with TRBD1. The CDR3 nucleotides are TGTGCCAGCAGCTCGCCTAAACAGGGGGCGCGATCCTACGAGCAGTACTTC. Translated: CASSSPKQGARSYEQYF.